This TCR beta chain originates from a study of CD4 T cells in relation to SARS-CoV-2 and coronaviruses. The overall study: Crossreactive spike epitopes shared across donors were mapped to their HLA restriction.

The germline V gene encodes CDR1 SGHVS and CDR2 FNYEAQ. The CDR3 spans 17 residues. V lost 5 bases and J 0 bases, leaving 17 bases between the germline ends. Generated by immunoSEQ multiplex PCR, the TCRdb table keeps only in-frame clones and is missing some. Among tens of thousands of clones listed, 75% to 85% were seen once. Before the COVID-19 pandemic, during about 2010-2018, CD4+ T cells were taken from unexposed donors. CD4+ T cells were isolated from the cells after 10 days of culture. Cells permitting, SARS-CoV-2 S/N and four cold-coronavirus spikes were tested on unexposed-donor CD4+ T cells. On this clone itself: What it binds is unknown.

The origin of this receptor is a human donor in good health. Material for sequencing was CD4+ T cells from PBMCs, cultured in vitro. The V gene is TRBV7-6, the J gene TRBJ2-1; D is uncertain. The CDR3, as DNA: TGTGCCAGCAGCCCCACGTCTGGCATTAGCTCCTACAATGAGCAGTTCTTC. Translation: CASSPTSGISSYNEQFF.